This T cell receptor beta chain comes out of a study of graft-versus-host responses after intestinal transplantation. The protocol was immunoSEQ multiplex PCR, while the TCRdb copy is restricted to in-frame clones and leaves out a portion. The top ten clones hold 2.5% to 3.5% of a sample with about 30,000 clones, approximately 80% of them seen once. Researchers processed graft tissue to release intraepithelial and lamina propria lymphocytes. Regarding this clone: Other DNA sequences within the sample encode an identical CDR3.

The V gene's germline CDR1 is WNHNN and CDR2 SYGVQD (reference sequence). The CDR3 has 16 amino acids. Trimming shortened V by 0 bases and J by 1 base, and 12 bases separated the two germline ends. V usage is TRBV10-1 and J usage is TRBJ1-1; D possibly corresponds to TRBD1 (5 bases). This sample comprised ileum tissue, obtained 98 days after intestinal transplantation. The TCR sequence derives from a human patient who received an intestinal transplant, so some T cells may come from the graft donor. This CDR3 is CASSESRGAGNTEAFF. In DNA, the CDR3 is TGCGCCAGCAGTGAGTCAAGGGGCGCAGGGAACACTGAAGCTTTCTTT.